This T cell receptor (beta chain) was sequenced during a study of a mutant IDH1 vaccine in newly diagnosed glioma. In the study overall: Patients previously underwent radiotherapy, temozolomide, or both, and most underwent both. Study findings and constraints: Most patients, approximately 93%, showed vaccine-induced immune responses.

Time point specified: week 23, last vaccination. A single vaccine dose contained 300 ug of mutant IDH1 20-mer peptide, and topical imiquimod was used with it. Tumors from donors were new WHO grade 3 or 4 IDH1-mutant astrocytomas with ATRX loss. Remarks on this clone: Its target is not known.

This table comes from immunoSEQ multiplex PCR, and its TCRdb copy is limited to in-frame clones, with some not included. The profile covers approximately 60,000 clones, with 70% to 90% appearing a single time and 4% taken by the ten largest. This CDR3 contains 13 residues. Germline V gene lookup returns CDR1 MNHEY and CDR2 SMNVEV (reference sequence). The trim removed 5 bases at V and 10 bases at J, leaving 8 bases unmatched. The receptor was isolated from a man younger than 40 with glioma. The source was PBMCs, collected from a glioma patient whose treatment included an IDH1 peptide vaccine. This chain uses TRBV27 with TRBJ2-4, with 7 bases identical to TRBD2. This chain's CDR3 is CASSAMGGTIQYF. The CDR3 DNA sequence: TGTGCCAGCAGTGCCATGGGGGGGACTATTCAGTACTTC.